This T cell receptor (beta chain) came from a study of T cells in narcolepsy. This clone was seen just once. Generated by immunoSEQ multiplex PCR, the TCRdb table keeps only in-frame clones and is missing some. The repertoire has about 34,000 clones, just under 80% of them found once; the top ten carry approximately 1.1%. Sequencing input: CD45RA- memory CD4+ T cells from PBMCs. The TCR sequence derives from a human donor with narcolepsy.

CDR3 protein: CASSLVKNLGTDTQYF. The DNA for the CDR3 is TGTGCCAGCAGCTTGGTCAAGAACCTGGGCACAGATACGCAGTATTTT. The chain is built from TRBV5-6 and TRBJ2-3; D is unresolved. Trimming left V 0 bases short and J 1 base short, with 12 bases between. The germline gives CDR1 SGHDT, CDR2 YYEEEE. CDR3 length: 16 amino acids.